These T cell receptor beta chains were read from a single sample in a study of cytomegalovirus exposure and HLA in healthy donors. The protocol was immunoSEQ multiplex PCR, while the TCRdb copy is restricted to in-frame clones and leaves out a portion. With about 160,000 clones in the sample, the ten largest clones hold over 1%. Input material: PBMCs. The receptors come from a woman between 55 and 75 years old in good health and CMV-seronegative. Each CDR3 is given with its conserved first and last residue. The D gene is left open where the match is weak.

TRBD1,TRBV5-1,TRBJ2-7,TGCGCCAGCAGCACCTCGGGACAGCGCACCTACGAGCAGTACTTC,CASSTSGQRTYEQYF
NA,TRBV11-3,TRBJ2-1,TGTGCCAGCAGCTTAGATCGACGAGGTGAGCAGTTCTTC,CASSLDRRGEQFF
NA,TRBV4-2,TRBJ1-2,TGTGCCAGCAGCCAAGCCCCCGACAGGCCCTATGGCTACACCTTC,CASSQAPDRPYGYTF
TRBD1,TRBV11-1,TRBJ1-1,TGTGCCAGCAGCCACAGGGGGCGTGGTGAAGCTTTCTTT,CASSHRGRGEAFF
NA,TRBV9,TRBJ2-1,TGTGCCAGCAGCTCCGACAGGCTAGCTGGCTCCTACAATGAGCAGTTCTTC,CASSSDRLAGSYNEQFF
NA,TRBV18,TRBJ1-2,TGTGCCAGCTCACCACTTGCTAGGAGCGACTATGGCTACACCTTC,CASSPLARSDYGYTF
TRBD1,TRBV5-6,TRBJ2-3,TGTGCCAGCAGCTGGCCCGGACAGGGTGCGGATACGCAGTATTTT,CASSWPGQGADTQYF
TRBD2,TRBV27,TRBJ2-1,TGTGCCAGCAGTCCAACCGATAGCGGGGGGGCGGGCTACAATGAGCAGTTCTTC,CASSPTDSGGAGYNEQFF
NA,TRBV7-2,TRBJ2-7,TGTGCCAGCAGCCACCGAGGCTCGCTTGGCGAGCAGTACTTC,CASSHRGSLGEQYF
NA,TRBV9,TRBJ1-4,TGTGCCAGCAGCGCCCCCTACGGGGGAAAACTGTTTTTT,CASSAPYGGKLFF
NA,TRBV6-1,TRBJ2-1,TGTGCCAGCAGTGAAGAACGGGTTCGCTACAATGAGCAGTTCTTC,CASSEERVRYNEQFF
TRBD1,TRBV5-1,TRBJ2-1,TGCGCCAGCAGCCCCCGGGACAGGCGGGATGAGCAGTTCTTC,CASSPRDRRDEQFF
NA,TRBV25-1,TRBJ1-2,TGTGCCAGCAGTGATCTGACAGTGGCCTATGGCTACACCTTC,CASSDLTVAYGYTF
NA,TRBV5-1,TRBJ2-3,TGCGCCAGCAGCTTGGGAGCGGACGCGATAGATACGCAGTATTTT,CASSLGADAIDTQYF
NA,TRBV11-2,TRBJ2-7,TGTGCCAGCAGCCGGGATCCCAGCTCCTACGAGCAGTACTTC,CASSRDPSSYEQYF
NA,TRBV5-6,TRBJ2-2,TGTGCCAGCAGCTTGCTTCCCGGGAGCAGTTGGACCGGGGAGCTGTTTTTT,CASSLLPGSSWTGELFF
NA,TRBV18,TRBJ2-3,TGTGCCAGCTCACCACCGGGCGGGGAAAATACGCAGTATTTT,CASSPPGGENTQYF
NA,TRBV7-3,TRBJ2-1,TGTGCCAGCAGCCCTCAGGTTAGCTCCTACAATGAGCAGTTCTTC,CASSPQVSSYNEQFF
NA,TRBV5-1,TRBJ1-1,TGCGCCAGCAGCTTGGCGGGTCAGGGGATGAACACTGAAGCTTTCTTT,CASSLAGQGMNTEAFF
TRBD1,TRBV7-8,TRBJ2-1,TGTGCCAGCAGCCCTAGCTCGGGACAGGTGAATGAGCAGTTCTTC,CASSPSSGQVNEQFF
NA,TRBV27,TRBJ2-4,TGTGCCAGTACAGGTCTAGCCAAAAACATTCAGTACTTC,CASTGLAKNIQYF
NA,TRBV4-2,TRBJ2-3,TGTGCCAGCAGCCAAGGGGGGCCCCACACAGATACGCAGTATTTT,CASSQGGPHTDTQYF
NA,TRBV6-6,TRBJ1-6,TGTGCCAGCGGAGGGGGGGCGCCCAATTCACCCCTCCACTTT,CASGGGAPNSPLHF
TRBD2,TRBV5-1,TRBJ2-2,TGCGCCAGCAGCTCAACGCGGGGGGGACTAGTAGGCACCGGGGAGCTGTTTTTT,CASSSTRGGLVGTGELFF
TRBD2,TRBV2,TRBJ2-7,TGTGCCAGCACCCGGGGGGCCTACGAGCAGTACTTC,CASTRGAYEQYF
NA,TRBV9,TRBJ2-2,TGTGCCAGCAGCCCCCTAGGCAGTACCCTGACCGGGGAGCTGTTTTTT,CASSPLGSTLTGELFF
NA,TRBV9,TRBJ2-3,TGTGCCAGCAGCGTAAAGGGGGGGCTCACAGATACGCAGTATTTT,CASSVKGGLTDTQYF
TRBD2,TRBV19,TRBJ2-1,TGTGCCAGTAGTAAGGGACTAGCGGGAGGTGAGAATGAGCAGTTCTTC,CASSKGLAGGENEQFF
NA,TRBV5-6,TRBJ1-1,TGTGCCAGCAGCTTGAGGGACATTGAGATTGAAGCTTTCTTT,CASSLRDIEIEAFF
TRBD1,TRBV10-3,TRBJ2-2,TGTGCCGCAACAGGGGTCGCGAACACCGGGGAGCTGTTTTTT,CAATGVANTGELFF
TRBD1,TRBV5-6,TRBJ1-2,TGTGCCAGCAGCTTGGCCCTGAGCGGACAGGGCCACTATGGCTACACCTTC,CASSLALSGQGHYGYTF
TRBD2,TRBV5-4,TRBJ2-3,TGTGCCAGCAGCTTGACCGGGGGGGCCACAGATACGCAGTATTTT,CASSLTGGATDTQYF
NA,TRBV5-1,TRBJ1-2,TGCGCCAGCAGCCTAGGACAGAATGGCTACACCTTC,CASSLGQNGYTF
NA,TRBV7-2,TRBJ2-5,TGTGCCAGCAGCCCCTACGAGACCCAGTACTTC,CASSPYETQYF
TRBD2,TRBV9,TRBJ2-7,TGTGCCAGCAGCGTTAGCGGGAGGACCTACGAGCAGTACTTC,CASSVSGRTYEQYF
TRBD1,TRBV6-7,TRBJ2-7,TGTGCCAGCAGTTACGGGCGGACAGGGGTTTACGAGCAGTACTTC,CASSYGRTGVYEQYF
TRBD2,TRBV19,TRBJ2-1,TGTGCCAGTAGTATAGATCGCCTAGCGGGAGTATCGTACAATGAGCAGTTCTTC,CASSIDRLAGVSYNEQFF
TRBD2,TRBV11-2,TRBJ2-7,TGTGCCAGCAATCCATGGGCGGGGGGTAGCGAGCAGTACTTC,CASNPWAGGSEQYF
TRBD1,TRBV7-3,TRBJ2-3,TGTGCCAGCAGCTTGGGACAGGGCACAGATACGCAGTATTTT,CASSLGQGTDTQYF
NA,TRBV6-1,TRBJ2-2,TGTGCCAGCTGGTTAGCGGCCGTCGGGGAGCTGTTTTTT,CASWLAAVGELFF
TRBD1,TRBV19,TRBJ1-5,TGTGCCAGTAGTATGGAGACAGGGGGTGCTCAATATCAGCCCCAGCATTTT,CASSMETGGAQYQPQHF
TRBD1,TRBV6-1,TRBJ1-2,TGTGCCAGCAGTGAAGGTGGGGTGGGACAGACTTATGGCTACACCTTC,CASSEGGVGQTYGYTF
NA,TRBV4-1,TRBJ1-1,TGCGCCAGCAGCCAAGACTGGAGGACGAACACTGAAGCTTTCTTT,CASSQDWRTNTEAFF
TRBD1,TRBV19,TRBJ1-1,TGTGCCAGTAGTCGGGGACAGGGGGCTTCTGAAGCTTTCTTT,CASSRGQGASEAFF
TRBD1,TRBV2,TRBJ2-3,TGTGCCAGCACCGGGACAGTAGTAAGCTCAGATACGCAGTATTTT,CASTGTVVSSDTQYF
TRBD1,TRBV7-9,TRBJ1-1,TGTGCCAGCAGCTTAGCGGACAGGCGGAACACTGAAGCTTTCTTT,CASSLADRRNTEAFF
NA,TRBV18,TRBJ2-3,TGTGCCAGCTCACCCTCAGGAACCCGAACAGATACGCAGTATTTT,CASSPSGTRTDTQYF
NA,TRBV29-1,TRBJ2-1,TGCAGCGTTGTCCCTAATTACAATGAGCAGTTCTTC,CSVVPNYNEQFF
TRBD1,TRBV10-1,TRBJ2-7,TGCGCCAGCAGTGACCCGGGACAGGCCTACGAGCAGTACTTC,CASSDPGQAYEQYF
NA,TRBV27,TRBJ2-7,TGTGCCAGCAGTTCCGCGAATTCCAGGGGAGGGAACTACGAGCAGTACTTC,CASSSANSRGGNYEQYF
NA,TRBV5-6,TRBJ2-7,TGTGCCAGCAGCTTAACAGGGTCCTACGAGCAGTACTTC,CASSLTGSYEQYF
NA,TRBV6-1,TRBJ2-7,TGTGCCAGCAGTGAGCCCAACAGAGCCTACGAGCAGTACTTC,CASSEPNRAYEQYF